These T cell receptor beta chains were read from a single sample in a study of breast tumors, draining lymph nodes, adjacent tissues. One entry per CDR3 protein results from TCRdb running MiXCR on the multiplex PCR reads. Here the sample spans about 200,000 distinct CDR3 sequences, around 33% being singletons. Material for sequencing was axillary lymph node tissue. Source of these receptors: a female donor with breast cancer. Some clones in this sample may be carry-over from other donors' samples. The CDR3 runs from the conserved cysteine through the conserved F or W. A D gene is named only where the DNA matches it firmly. Rows give clone size only sometimes, using once, few, many, or a class for an expanded clone.

D	V	size	J	CDR3	DNA
.	TRBV7-8	.	TRBJ2-1	CASSPPSYSEQFF	TGTGCCAGCAGCCCCCCTTCCTACAGTGAGCAGTTCTTC
.	TRBV28	many	TRBJ1-5	CASSRNGGGQPQHF	TGTGCCAGCAGTAGAAACGGGGGTGGGCAGCCCCAGCATTTT
.	TRBV5-6	few	TRBJ2-7	CASSLARANGFTYEQYF	TGTGCCAGCAGCTTGGCCAGAGCCAACGGCTTCACCTACGAGCAGTACTTC
.	TRBV20-1	many	TRBJ1-3	CSARDYQEIYGNTIYF	TGCAGTGCTAGAGATTATCAGGAGATATACGGAAACACCATATATTTT
.	TRBV20-1	once	TRBJ1-4	CSARSGLAGKGQIEKLFF	TGCAGTGCTAGATCCGGACTAGCGGGAAAAGGACAGATTGAAAAACTGTTTTTT
TRBD2	TRBV24-1	medium-sized	TRBJ2-1	CATRTSGSNEQFF	TGTGCCACCAGGACTAGCGGGAGTAATGAGCAGTTCTTC
.	TRBV6-1	few	TRBJ1-2	CASSVFYRETGGYTF	TGTGCCAGCAGCGTTTTTTACAGGGAAACCGGCGGCTACACCTTC
.	TRBV12-3/TRBV12-4	many	TRBJ1-2	CASSFGNPGVIDGYTF	TGTGCCAGCAGTTTTGGGAACCCAGGGGTTATCGATGGCTACACCTTC
TRBD2	TRBV5-6	many	TRBJ2-3	CASRGTGGPDTQYF	TGTGCCAGCCGCGGGACGGGAGGCCCAGATACGCAGTATTTT
.	TRBV2	.	TRBJ2-7	CASNPRGLVYEQYF	TGTGCCAGCAATCCGCGGGGATTGGTCTACGAGCAGTACTTC
TRBD2	TRBV5-1	many	TRBJ2-7	CASGWTSGSYEQYF	TGCGCCAGCGGATGGACTAGCGGCTCCTACGAGCAGTACTTC
TRBD2	TRBV6-2/TRBV6-3	.	TRBJ2-3	CASSHLPRLAGGLDTQYF	TGTGCCAGCAGTCACCTTCCACGGCTAGCGGGGGGGCTAGATACGCAGTATTTT
.	TRBV20-1	.	TRBJ2-6	CSAKTGSSGANVLTF	TGCAGTGCTAAGACTGGGAGCTCTGGGGCCAACGTCCTGACTTTC
.	TRBV3-1	.	TRBJ1-2	CASSRNYGYTF	TGTGCCAGCAGCCGAAACTATGGCTACACCTTC
TRBD1	TRBV24-1	.	TRBJ1-2	CARVDRGPYGYTF	TGTGCTAGAGTCGACAGGGGGCCCTATGGCTACACCTTC
TRBD2	TRBV12-3/TRBV12-4	.	TRBJ2-7	CASSAGLAGGPYEQYF	TGTGCCAGCAGTGCTGGACTAGCGGGAGGGCCCTACGAGCAGTACTTC
.	TRBV20-1	many	TRBJ2-1	CSAKDNEQFF	TGCAGTGCTAAGGACAATGAGCAGTTCTTC
.	TRBV5-1	many	TRBJ2-2	CASSYGVTGELFF	TGCGCCAGCAGCTATGGGGTCACCGGGGAGCTGTTTTTT
.	TRBV6-6	few	TRBJ1-5	CASSHADNRGPLYSNQPQHF	TGTGCCAGCAGTCACGCAGACAACAGAGGACCTCTCTATAGCAATCAGCCCCAGCATTTT
.	TRBV10-2	many	TRBJ1-2	CASRPGQNYGYTF	TGCGCCAGCAGACCCGGACAGAACTATGGCTACACCTTC
.	TRBV6-2/TRBV6-3	few	TRBJ2-1	CASRTWNLNNEQFF	TGTGCCAGCAGAACATGGAATTTGAACAATGAGCAGTTCTTC
TRBD1	TRBV6-1	many	TRBJ2-2	CASSGTGQGFRELFF	TGTGCCAGCAGTGGAACCGGACAGGGTTTTAGGGAGCTGTTTTTT
.	TRBV10-2	many	TRBJ2-7	CASSEERSSYEQYF	TGCGCCAGCAGTGAGGAGAGGTCCTCCTACGAGCAGTACTTC
.	TRBV19	many	TRBJ2-6	CASRRSSGANVLTF	TGTGCCAGTAGGAGGAGCTCTGGGGCCAACGTCCTGACTTTC
.	TRBV3-1	.	TRBJ2-3	CASSYFFRGRTNTQYF	TGTGCCAGCAGCTATTTCTTTAGGGGCCGCACAAATACGCAGTATTTT
TRBD2	TRBV9	many	TRBJ2-1	CVSSVEGLAGRPPSYNEQFF	TGTGTCAGCAGCGTAGAGGGACTAGCGGGGAGACCCCCTTCCTACAATGAGCAGTTCTTC
.	TRBV7-2	many	TRBJ2-1	CASSSDGVINEQFF	TGTGCCAGCAGCTCGGACGGTGTTATAAATGAGCAGTTCTTC
.	TRBV5-5	many	TRBJ2-1	CASSSGVDEQFF	TGTGCCAGCAGCTCAGGGGTTGATGAGCAGTTCTTC
TRBD1	TRBV2	many	TRBJ1-4	CASRGTGVANEKLFF	TGTGCCAGCAGGGGGACAGGGGTAGCTAATGAAAAACTGTTTTTT
TRBD1	TRBV6-1	few	TRBJ1-5	CASSDLQGGRHSNQPQHF	TGTGCCAGCAGTGATTTGCAGGGGGGTCGGCATAGCAATCAGCCCCAGCATTTT
.	TRBV20-1	many	TRBJ2-5	CSAMKDTQETQYF	TGCAGTGCTATGAAGGACACCCAAGAGACCCAGTACTTC
.	TRBV2	many	TRBJ2-5	CASKGPQETQYF	TGTGCCAGCAAGGGACCGCAAGAGACCCAGTACTTC
TRBD1	TRBV6-5	few	TRBJ2-1	CASSYSQGAYNEQFF	TGTGCCAGCAGTTACTCCCAGGGGGCTTACAATGAGCAGTTCTTC
.	TRBV18	.	TRBJ2-2	CASSPARTDTGKLFF	TGTGCCAGCTCACCAGCTAGGACAGACACCGGGAAGCTGTTTTTT
.	TRBV24-1	.	TRBJ2-7	CDARGDTAYEQYF	TGTGACGCAAGGGGGGATACCGCCTACGAGCAGTACTTC
.	TRBV2	.	TRBJ2-1	CATHKGSNEQFF	TGTGCCACGCATAAGGGGAGCAATGAGCAGTTCTTC
TRBD1	TRBV7-2	.	TRBJ2-4	CASSLSGTGERNIQYF	TGTGCCAGCAGCTTATCCGGGACAGGGGAAAGAAACATTCAGTACTTC
.	TRBV5-6	.	TRBJ1-6	CASSSRVGGNQPLHF	TGTGCCAGCAGTTCTAGGGTTGGGGGCAATCAGCCCCTCCACTTT
TRBD1	TRBV4-2	few	TRBJ1-4	CASSLTGTGNEKLFF	TGTGCCAGCAGCCTTACCGGGACAGGGAATGAAAAGCTGTTTTTT
.	TRBV2	many	TRBJ2-7	CASQGGLEQYF	TGTGCCAGCCAGGGCGGGCTCGAGCAGTACTTC
.	TRBV3-1	many	TRBJ2-1	CASSRHNEQFF	TGTGCCAGCAGCCGTCACAATGAGCAGTTCTTC
TRBD2	TRBV7-9	once	TRBJ2-7	CASSLHITSGVRGFYEQYF	TGCGCCAGCAGCTTACATATTACTAGCGGGGTAAGGGGTTTTTACGAGCAGTACTTC
TRBD2	TRBV10-3	many	TRBJ2-2	CAIRGNSGSTIGELFF	TGTGCCATCCGGGGAAATAGCGGGAGTACGATCGGGGAGCTGTTTTTT
TRBD1	TRBV18	many	TRBJ2-1	CASSPQGAYNEQFF	TGTGCCAGCTCACCACAGGGGGCGTACAATGAGCAGTTCTTC
.	TRBV5-5	.	TRBJ1-1	CASSLVSAAAFF	TGTGCCAGCAGCTTGGTCTCTGCAGCAGCTTTCTTT
.	TRBV2	.	TRBJ1-2	CASRGGLAAYGYTF	TGTGCCAGCAGGGGGGGACTAGCGGCCTATGGCTACACCTTC
TRBD1	TRBV20-1	many	TRBJ2-1	CSARFAGQGYNEQFF	TGCAGTGCTAGATTCGCGGGACAGGGCTACAATGAGCAGTTCTTC
.	TRBV20-1	many	TRBJ2-5	CSAGSFGGRTQYF	TGCAGTGCGGGGAGCTTCGGAGGGAGGACCCAGTACTTC
.	TRBV12-3/TRBV12-4	many	TRBJ2-5	CASSFSSQETQYF	TGTGCTAGCAGCTTCTCTAGTCAAGAGACCCAGTACTTC
TRBD2	TRBV5-1	.	TRBJ2-1	CASSFLSGRPYNEQFF	TGCGCCAGCAGCTTCCTTAGCGGGAGGCCTTACAATGAGCAGTTCTTC